A selection of T cell receptor beta chains follows, all from one sample in a study of OX40 agonist ivuxolimab in advanced cancers. TCRdb keeps only in-frame clones here, not all; method: immunoSEQ multiplex PCR. The sample includes about 51,000 clones, around 77% of them seen just once. Material: CD4+ or CD8+ T cells sorted from blood, obtained in a trial of the OX40 agonist ivuxolimab. These receptors were collected from an adult with an advanced solid tumor such as melanoma, head and neck, liver or kidney cancer. Both conserved end residues are part of each CDR3. The D gene is left open where the match is weak. Expanded clones are given a class, and other clones once, few, many or no size at all.

-,TRBJ1-6,TRBD1,TRBV5-1,TGCGCCAGCAGAGACGGACAGGGGGCGAATTCACCCCTCCACTTT,CASRDGQGANSPLHF
-,TRBJ1-2,TRBD1,TRBV7-2,TGTGCCAGCAGCCCCGACAGGGGACGAGGGGGCTACACCTTC,CASSPDRGRGGYTF
-,TRBJ2-1,TRBD2,TRBV5-4,TGTGCCAGCAGCCTGGCTAGCGGGAGCTCCTACAATGAGCAGTTCTTC,CASSLASGSSYNEQFF
-,TRBJ2-4,-,TRBV6-1,TGTGCCAGCAGTGCCACAGGGGCCAAAAACATTCAGTACTTC,CASSATGAKNIQYF
-,TRBJ1-3,-,TRBV10-3,TGTGCCACGGGGGTCTCTGGAAACACCATATATTTT,CATGVSGNTIYF
-,TRBJ2-7,-,TRBV7-3,TGTGCCAGCAGCTTAAACTGGGGGCCCCTTTACGAGCAGTACTTC,CASSLNWGPLYEQYF
-,TRBJ1-2,-,TRBV5-4,TGTGCCAGCAGCTTACCGGGACGGAACTATGGCTACACCTTC,CASSLPGRNYGYTF
-,TRBJ1-4,-,TRBV6-6,TGTGCCAGCAGGGGACAAGGGTGGGATGAAAAACTGTTTTTT,CASRGQGWDEKLFF
-,TRBJ2-3,TRBD1,TRBV5-1,TGCGCCAGCAGCGTTGGACAGGGCACAGATACGCAGTATTTT,CASSVGQGTDTQYF
-,TRBJ1-5,TRBD1,TRBV4-1,TGCGCCAGCAGCCTCCACTTGGGCAGGGGGCGCGATCAGCCCCAGCATTTT,CASSLHLGRGRDQPQHF
-,TRBJ2-1,TRBD2,TRBV5-1,TGCGCCAGCAGCTCCCTAACTAGCGGGAGTCCCAATGAGCAGTTCTTC,CASSSLTSGSPNEQFF
-,TRBJ1-1,-,TRBV11-1,TGTGCCAGCAGCCAAGGACGGCCCACTGAAGCTTTCTTT,CASSQGRPTEAFF
-,TRBJ2-5,TRBD2,TRBV7-2,TGTGCCAGCAGCCAGACTAGCGGGAGGCCTCAAGAGACCCAGTACTTC,CASSQTSGRPQETQYF
-,TRBJ2-5,-,TRBV28,TGTGCCAGCACCCCGTATACGAGGGAGACCCAGTACTTC,CASTPYTRETQYF
-,TRBJ2-2,TRBD2,TRBV2,TGTGCCAGCACCTACAGGGGACTAGCGGGAGACGGGGAGCTGTTTTTT,CASTYRGLAGDGELFF
-,TRBJ1-1,-,TRBV25-1,TGTGCCAGCAGTGATGGCCAGGGGATGGCTGAAGCTTTCTTT,CASSDGQGMAEAFF
-,TRBJ1-3,-,TRBV2,TGTGCCAGCAGGGACGAGCCTGGAAACACCATATATTTT,CASRDEPGNTIYF
-,TRBJ1-2,-,TRBV28,TGTGCCAGCTGGGGAGGAATAGCTAACTATGGCTACACCTTC,CASWGGIANYGYTF
-,TRBJ2-7,-,TRBV27,TGTGCCAGCAGTTTATCCGGGCCTGAAGGTTACGAGCAGTACTTC,CASSLSGPEGYEQYF
-,TRBJ2-7,TRBD2,TRBV6-5,TGTGCCAGCAGTAGCGGGAGGGCCGGCGAGCAGTACTTC,CASSSGRAGEQYF
-,TRBJ1-1,-,TRBV6-6,TGTGCCAGCAGTTACTACACAGACACTGAAGCTTTCTTT,CASSYYTDTEAFF
-,TRBJ1-2,-,TRBV11-1,TGTGCCAGCAGCGGAGAGGGGGGCGTCTATGGCTACACCTTC,CASSGEGGVYGYTF
-,TRBJ2-2,TRBD2,TRBV7-9,TGTGCCAGCAGCTCCCCGGTATCGGGGGGGAACACCGGGGAGCTGTTTTTT,CASSSPVSGGNTGELFF
-,TRBJ2-3,TRBD2,TRBV6-4,TGTGCCAGCAGTGCGGCGGGAGTGATTTCAGATACGCAGTATTTT,CASSAAGVISDTQYF
-,TRBJ2-3,TRBD2,TRBV9,TGTGCCAGCAGCGTAGGAGGGACTAGCCTAGATACGCAGTATTTT,CASSVGGTSLDTQYF
-,TRBJ1-4,-,TRBV29-1,TGCAGCGCGACAGATGTGGGTGAAAAACTGTTTTTT,CSATDVGEKLFF
-,TRBJ2-5,-,TRBV19,TGTGCCAGTAGTATCGGGCTAGCGAATCAAGAGACCCAGTACTTC,CASSIGLANQETQYF
few,TRBJ2-6,-,TRBV13,TGTGCCAGCAGCTTAGGAATAATCCTACAGGGATCTGGGGCCAACGTCCTGACTTTC,CASSLGIILQGSGANVLTF
-,TRBJ2-7,TRBD2,TRBV4-1,TGCGCCAGCAGCCGGTCAGGGGCGGGACTAGCGGGAGGGTCCTACGAGCAGTACTTC,CASSRSGAGLAGGSYEQYF
-,TRBJ1-5,TRBD1,TRBV10-3,TGTGCCATCACGGGACAGCCGAATCAGCCCCAGCATTTT,CAITGQPNQPQHF
-,TRBJ1-3,-,TRBV5-4,TGTGCCAGCAGCTCCACAGGGATCGGAAACACCATATATTTT,CASSSTGIGNTIYF
-,TRBJ2-7,TRBD2,TRBV18,TGTGCCAGCTCAGCGACTAGCGGAGCTACCGACGAGCAGTACTTC,CASSATSGATDEQYF
-,TRBJ1-2,-,TRBV2,TGTGCCAGCGAGGGGGTAGCTAACTATGGCTACACCTTC,CASEGVANYGYTF
-,TRBJ2-7,-,TRBV14,TGTGCCAGCAGCCAAATACAGGGATTCGAGCAGTACTTC,CASSQIQGFEQYF
-,TRBJ1-1,-,TRBV7-2,TGTGCCAGCAGCTTAGCAACTGAAGCTTTCTTT,CASSLATEAFF
once,TRBJ1-5,TRBD1,TRBV5-1,TGCGCCAGCAGCTTGTGGGGGCTGGGACAGCAAAATCAGCCCCAGCATTTT,CASSLWGLGQQNQPQHF
-,TRBJ1-2,-,TRBV9,TGTGCCAGCAGCGCCGACTATGGCTACACCTTC,CASSADYGYTF
-,TRBJ2-2,-,TRBV4-1,TGCGCCAGCAGCCAAGACTCCAGGACCGGGGAGCTGTTTTTT,CASSQDSRTGELFF
-,TRBJ1-5,-,TRBV30,TGTGCCTGGAGTACAGGGTCTGGCAATCAGCCCCAGCATTTT,CAWSTGSGNQPQHF
few,TRBJ2-3,TRBD1,TRBV5-1,TGCGCCAGCAGCGCCGGGACAGGGCTAGATACGCAGTATTTT,CASSAGTGLDTQYF
-,TRBJ1-5,TRBD1,TRBV28,TGTGCCAGCAGCTCGGGACAGGCCTATCAGCCCCAGCATTTT,CASSSGQAYQPQHF
medium-sized,TRBJ2-5,-,TRBV14,TGTGCCAGCAGCCAAGTACTAGCTGGGGAGACCCAGTACTTC,CASSQVLAGETQYF
-,TRBJ2-1,TRBD2,TRBV7-9,TGTGCCAGCAGCTATAATGGACTAGCGGCGGAGGAGCAGTTCTTC,CASSYNGLAAEEQFF
-,TRBJ1-1,TRBD1,TRBV10-1,TGCGCCAGCAGTCGACAGGGGGCAGGAAACACTGAAGCTTTCTTT,CASSRQGAGNTEAFF
-,TRBJ1-1,-,TRBV11-2,TGTGCCAGCAGCCCTACCGATAACACTGAAGCTTTCTTT,CASSPTDNTEAFF
once,TRBJ2-3,TRBD2,TRBV7-3,TGTGCCAGCAGCTCGGGTAGCGGGAGTGTTACAGATACGCAGTATTTT,CASSSGSGSVTDTQYF
few,TRBJ1-1,-,TRBV6-6,TGTGCCAGCCGAGAAGACACCTGGAACACTGAAGCTTTCTTT,CASREDTWNTEAFF
-,TRBJ2-7,TRBD2,TRBV6-1,TGTGCCAGCACAGGTACAGCGGGAGTGCCCTACGAGCAGTACTTC,CASTGTAGVPYEQYF
once,TRBJ2-6,-,TRBV7-9,TGTGCCAGCAGCTTACTCCAAGGATTAGCATTCTCTGGGGCCAACGTCCTGACTTTC,CASSLLQGLAFSGANVLTF
-,TRBJ2-5,-,TRBV29-1,TGCAGCGTTGAAGTCGGAGGCCAAGAGACCCAGTACTTC,CSVEVGGQETQYF
once,TRBJ2-7,-,TRBV6-5,TGTGCCAGCAATAATCGGGTGGGGTACGAGCAGTACTTC,CASNNRVGYEQYF
-,TRBJ2-5,TRBD1,TRBV9,TGTGCCAGCAGCGGGACAGGGGGCGTAGGAGAGACCCAGTACTTC,CASSGTGGVGETQYF
-,TRBJ1-1,-,TRBV5-1,TGCGCCAGCAGCTTGGAGGCGGAGACTGAAGCTTTCTTT,CASSLEAETEAFF
-,TRBJ2-2,TRBD2,TRBV5-4,TGTGCCAGCAGCTTGGGACTAGCGGGAGTTGTCACCGGGGAGCTGTTTTTT,CASSLGLAGVVTGELFF
-,TRBJ1-2,-,TRBV5-1,TGCGCCAGCAGCTACAGACAGGACAGCTATGGCTACACCTTC,CASSYRQDSYGYTF